The 16 T cell receptor beta chains given below trace back to one sample, sequenced in a study of blood T cell repertoires in COVID-19. Generated by immunoSEQ multiplex PCR, the TCRdb table keeps only in-frame clones and is missing some. The data show roughly 70,000 clones, around nine tenths seen once. Specimen: peripheral blood. All receptors come from a human donor in a cohort sampled during active COVID-19.

V is TRBV6-1 and J is TRBJ1-1; a weak D match, TRBD1 (5 bases). Looked up from germline, CDR1 is MNHNS and CDR2 is SASEGT. The CDR3 is made up of 15 amino acids. The ends were cut back, 0 bases at V and 4 bases at J, with 12 bases in the middle. DNA for the CDR3: TGTGCCAGCAGTGAAGCGCAGGGTTCAAGCACTGAAGCTTTCTTT. Its translation: CASSEAQGSSTEAFF.

The chain joins TRBV2 to TRBJ2-7; 9 bases fit TRBD1. The CDR3 runs 14 residues. V shed 4 bases and J 2 bases; nucleotides not matched to a gene: 3. CDR1 SNHLY and CDR2 FYNNEI come from the germline V gene. CDR3 DNA sequence: TGTGCCAGCAGTGCGACAGGGGGGGCCTACGAGCAGTACGTC. It codes for CASSATGGAYEQYV.

The genes are TRBV15 and TRBJ2-7; perhaps TRBD2 as D (5 bases). The CDR3 contains 15 residues. V lost 0 bases and J lost 0, with 9 bases in between. The germline gives CDR1 LNHNV, CDR2 YYDKDF (reference sequence). This CDR3 reads CATSRDTRGSYEQYF. The CDR3 DNA reads as TGTGCCACCAGCAGAGATACTCGGGGCTCCTACGAGCAGTACTTC.

The chain carries TRBV2 and TRBJ2-5; 8 bases align to TRBD2. CDR1 and CDR2 from the germline V gene are SNHLY and FYNNEI. The CDR3 is made up of 14 amino acids. Unmatched junction bases numbered 3, after V lost 6 bases and J lost 0 bases. This chain's CDR3 is CASSGRGYQETQYF. The CDR3 DNA is TGTGCCAGCAGCGGGAGGGGGTACCAAGAGACCCAGTACTTC.

The V gene is TRBV5-1, the J gene TRBJ2-2, with TRBD1 matching over 7 bases. The CDR3 consists of 16 residues. CDR1 and CDR2 from the germline V gene are SGHRS and YFSETQ. V shed 4 bases and J 0 bases; nucleotides not matched to a gene: 6. The CDR3 is CASSNSGTANTGELFF. As DNA, the CDR3 is TGCGCCAGCAGCAACTCCGGGACAGCGAACACCGGGGAGCTGTTTTTT.

The chain carries TRBV7-6 and TRBJ2-1, with 7 bases matching TRBD2. V was pared by 2 bases and J by 6 bases, with 10 bases of the junction left unmatched. This CDR3 has 16 residues. CDR1 SGHVS and CDR2 FNYEAQ come from the germline V gene. CDR3 bases: TGTGCCAGCAGCTTAAGTTCCCCGGGAGGACCCAATGAGCAGTTCTTC. It specifies CASSLSSPGGPNEQFF.

The chain joins TRBV5-4 to TRBJ1-2; 7 bases line up with TRBD1. Germline lookup yields CDR1 SGHNT and CDR2 YYREEE (reference sequence). This CDR3 has 15 residues. Germline trimming cut 0 bases from V and 8 bases from J; bases unmatched to any gene: 10. The CDR3 here is CASSLGGGRPGGYTF. In DNA form, the CDR3 reads TGTGCCAGCAGCTTGGGAGGGGGCCGCCCGGGGGGCTACACCTTC.

The chain carries TRBV5-1 and TRBJ2-5; 9 bases are shared with TRBD1. CDR3 size: 15 residues. Trimming removed 2 bases from V and 0 bases from J; junction bases left unmatched: 2. CDR1 and CDR2 from the germline V gene are SGHRS and YFSETQ. The CDR3 nucleotides are TGCGCCAGCAGCTTCGGGACAGGGTACCAAGAGACCCAGTACTTC. Translated: CASSFGTGYQETQYF.

V and J are TRBV5-1 and TRBJ2-5; D possibly corresponds to TRBD1 (7 bases). This CDR3 spans 13 amino acids. Germline V gene lookup returns CDR1 SGHRS and CDR2 YFSETQ. The V and J ends lost 1 base and 4 bases respectively, with 8 bases between them. The DNA of the CDR3 is TGCGCCAGCAGCTTGCAGGGGGGAGAGACCCAGTACTTC. Translating gives CASSLQGGETQYF.

The V call is TRBV29-1, the J call TRBJ2-5; TRBD2 aligns across 8 bases. V lost 4 bases, J lost 4 bases, and 5 bases stayed unmatched. The CDR3 extends over 13 amino acids. The germline CDR1 and CDR2 sequences are SQVTM and ANQGSEA. Written as DNA, the CDR3 is TGCAGCGTTGGACAGGCGGGAGGAGAGACCCAGTACTTC. Protein sequence: CSVGQAGGETQYF.

The chain combines TRBV5-4 with TRBJ2-7, with 9 bases that match TRBD2. The CDR3 runs 14 residues. The germline V gene has CDR1 SGHNT and CDR2 YYREEE (reference sequence). The V segment lost 4 bases and the J segment 3 bases; nucleotides outside the gene matches: 5. The CDR3 coding sequence is TGTGCCAGCAGCCATAGCGGGAGTAGCTACGAGCAGTACTTC. This codes for CASSHSGSSYEQYF.

The chain combines TRBV7-2 with TRBJ2-2; tentatively, D is TRBD2 (6 bases). The CDR3 has 14 residues. V gave up 5 bases and J gave up 4 bases, with 11 bases separating them. CDR1 is SGHTA and CDR2 is FQGNSA in the germline V gene. The CDR3 spells CASSPGVVTGELFF. Written as DNA, the CDR3 is TGTGCCAGCAGCCCGGGGGTAGTCACCGGGGAGCTGTTTTTT. Filled out from reference TRBV7-2 and TRBJ2-2, the complete variable domain reads GAGVSQSPSNKVTEKGKDVELRCDPISGHTALYWYRQSLGQGLEFLIYFQGNSAPDKSGLPSDRFSAERTGGSVSTLTIQRTQQEDSAVYLCASSPGVVTGELFFGEGSRLTVL.

This clone has only one observation. The chain couples TRBV5-1 to TRBJ1-2, with D perhaps TRBD1 (5 bases). V shed 0 bases and J shed 4 bases, with 7 bases lying between them. The CDR3 sequence is 13 residues long. From germline, CDR1 is SGHRS and CDR2 YFSETQ. DNA for the CDR3: TGCGCCAGCAGCTTGGGACAGCCCTATGGCTACACCTTC. Amino acid sequence: CASSLGQPYGYTF.

The rearrangement joins TRBV2 to TRBJ2-1; a possible D gene is TRBD2 (6 bases). The germline CDR1 and CDR2 sequences are SNHLY and FYNNEI. The CDR3 runs 13 residues. V lost 5 bases, J lost 10 bases, and 15 bases lay in between. DNA of the CDR3: TGTGCCAGCAGTTTTGGCGGAGGGCGAGAGCAGTTCTTC. Translating it yields CASSFGGGREQFF.

In this sample, this clone turned up once. The chain couples TRBV6-5 to TRBJ2-7; TRBD2 aligns across 9 bases. This CDR3 has 12 amino acids. The V gene's germline CDR1 is MNHEY and CDR2 SVGAGI. Trimming cost V 5 bases and J 5 bases; bases outside gene matches: 1. The CDR3 bases are TGTGCCAGCAGTCCTAGCGGGGACGAGCAGTACTTC. This translates into CASSPSGDEQYF.

The rearrangement joins TRBV5-8 to TRBJ1-4; 8 nucleotides agree with TRBD1. The CDR3 contains 12 residues. Per germline, CDR1 SGHTS and CDR2 YDEGEE. V lost 10 bases and J lost 5; bases outside the gene matches: 4. CDR3 sequence reads: CAAAGGNEKLFF. In nucleotides, the CDR3 is TGTGCCGCGGCAGGGGGCAATGAAAAACTGTTTTTT.